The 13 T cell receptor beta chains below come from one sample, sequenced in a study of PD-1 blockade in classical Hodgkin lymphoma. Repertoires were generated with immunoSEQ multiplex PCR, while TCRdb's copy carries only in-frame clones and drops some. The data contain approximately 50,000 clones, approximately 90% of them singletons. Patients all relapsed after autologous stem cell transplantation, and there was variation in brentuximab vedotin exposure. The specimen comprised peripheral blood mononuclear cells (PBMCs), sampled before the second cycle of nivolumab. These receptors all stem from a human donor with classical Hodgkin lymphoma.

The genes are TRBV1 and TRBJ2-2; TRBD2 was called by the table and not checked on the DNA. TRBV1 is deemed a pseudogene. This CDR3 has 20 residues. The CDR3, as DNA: TGCACCAGCAGCCATTTGTCTCAACGACTAGCGGGCGAGAACACCGGGGAGCTGTTTTTT. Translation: CTSSHLSQRLAGENTGELFF.

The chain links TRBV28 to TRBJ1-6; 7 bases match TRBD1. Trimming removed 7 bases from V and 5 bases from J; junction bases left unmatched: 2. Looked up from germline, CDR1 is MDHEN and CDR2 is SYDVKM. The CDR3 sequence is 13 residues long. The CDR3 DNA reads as TGTGCCAGCAAGGGGGCGAATAATTCACCCCTCCACTTT. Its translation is CASKGANNSPLHF.

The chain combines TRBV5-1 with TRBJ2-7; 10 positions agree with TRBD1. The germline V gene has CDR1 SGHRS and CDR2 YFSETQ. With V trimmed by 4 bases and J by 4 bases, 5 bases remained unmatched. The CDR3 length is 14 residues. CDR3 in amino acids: CASSPDRGSYEQYF. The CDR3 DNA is TGCGCCAGCAGCCCGGACAGGGGGAGTTACGAGCAGTACTTC.

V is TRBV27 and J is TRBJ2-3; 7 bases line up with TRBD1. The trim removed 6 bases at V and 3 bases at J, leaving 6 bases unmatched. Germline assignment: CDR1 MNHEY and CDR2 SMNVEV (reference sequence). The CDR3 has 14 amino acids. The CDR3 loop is CASSIGQVTDTQYF. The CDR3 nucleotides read TGTGCCAGCAGCATTGGACAGGTGACAGATACGCAGTATTTT.

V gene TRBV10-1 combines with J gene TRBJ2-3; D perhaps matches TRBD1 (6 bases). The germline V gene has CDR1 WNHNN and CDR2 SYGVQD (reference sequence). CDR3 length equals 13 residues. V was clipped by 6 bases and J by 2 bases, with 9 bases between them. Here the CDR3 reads CASSGQNTDTQYF. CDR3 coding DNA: TGCGCCAGCAGCGGACAGAACACAGATACGCAGTATTTT.

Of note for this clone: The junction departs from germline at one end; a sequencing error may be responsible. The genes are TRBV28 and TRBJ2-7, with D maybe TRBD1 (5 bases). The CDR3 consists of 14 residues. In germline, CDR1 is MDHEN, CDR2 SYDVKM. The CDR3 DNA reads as TGTGCCAGTAGTTCCCTGGGTGGGGCTAACGAGCAGTACTTC. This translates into CASSSLGGANEQYF.

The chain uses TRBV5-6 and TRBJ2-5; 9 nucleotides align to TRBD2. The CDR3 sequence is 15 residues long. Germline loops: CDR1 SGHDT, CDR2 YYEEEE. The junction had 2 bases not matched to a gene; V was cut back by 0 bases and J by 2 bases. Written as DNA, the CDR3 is TGTGCCAGCAGCTTGGGGCTAGCGGGGCAAGAGACCCAGTACTTC. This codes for CASSLGLAGQETQYF.

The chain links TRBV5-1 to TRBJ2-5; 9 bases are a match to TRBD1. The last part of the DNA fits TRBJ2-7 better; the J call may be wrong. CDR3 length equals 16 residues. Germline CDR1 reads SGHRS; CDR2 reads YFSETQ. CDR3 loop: CASSLLIQGASYEQYF. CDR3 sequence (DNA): TGCGCCAGCAGCCTGCTAATACAGGGGGCGAGCTACGAGCAGTACTTC.

The CDR3 region is CASSVSYEQYF. The CDR3 bases are TGCGCCAGCTCAGTCTCCTACGAGCAGTACTTC. The chain employs TRBV5-1 and TRBJ2-7; no definite D call. The CDR3 contains 11 residues. Germline V gene sequence: CDR1 SGHRS, CDR2 YFSETQ. V lost 7 bases to trimming and J lost 0 bases, with 5 bases between them.

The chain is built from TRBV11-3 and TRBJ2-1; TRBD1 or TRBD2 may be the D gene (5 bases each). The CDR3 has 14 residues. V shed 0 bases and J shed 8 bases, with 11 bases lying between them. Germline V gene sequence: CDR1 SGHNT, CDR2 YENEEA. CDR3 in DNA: TGTGCCAGCAGCTTAGAGAGGGGATACGATGAGCAGTTCTTC. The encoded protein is CASSLERGYDEQFF. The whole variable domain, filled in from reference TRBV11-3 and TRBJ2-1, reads EAGVVQSPRYKIIEKKQPVAFWCNPISGHNTLYWYLQNLGQGPELLIRYENEEAVDDSQLPKDRFSAERLKGVDSTLKIQPAELGDSAVYLCASSLERGYDEQFFGPGTRLTVL.

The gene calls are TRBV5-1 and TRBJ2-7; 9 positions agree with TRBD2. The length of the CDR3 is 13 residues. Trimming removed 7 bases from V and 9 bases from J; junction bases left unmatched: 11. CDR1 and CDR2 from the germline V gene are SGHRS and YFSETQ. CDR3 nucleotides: TGCGCCAGCGCTGGCGGGGGGGCCGTTGGGCAGTACTTC. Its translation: CASAGGGAVGQYF.

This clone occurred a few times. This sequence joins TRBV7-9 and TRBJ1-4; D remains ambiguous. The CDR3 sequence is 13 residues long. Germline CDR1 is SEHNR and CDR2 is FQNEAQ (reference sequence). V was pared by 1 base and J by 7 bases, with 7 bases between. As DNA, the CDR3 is TGTGCCAGCAGCTTAGGATCCCCTGAAAAACTGTTTTTT. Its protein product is CASSLGSPEKLFF. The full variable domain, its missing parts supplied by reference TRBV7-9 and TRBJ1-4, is DTGVSQNPRHKITKRGQNVTFRCDPISEHNRLYWYRQTLGQGPEFLTYFQNEAQLEKSRLLSDRFSAERPKGSFSTLEIQRTEQGDSAMYLCASSLGSPEKLFFGSGTQLSVL.

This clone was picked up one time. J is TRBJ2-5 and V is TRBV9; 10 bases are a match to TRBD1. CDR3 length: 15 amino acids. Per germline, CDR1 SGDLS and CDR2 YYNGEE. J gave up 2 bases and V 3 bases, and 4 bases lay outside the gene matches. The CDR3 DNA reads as TGTGCCAGCAGCGCCCGGGACAGGGGACAAGAGACCCAGTACTTC. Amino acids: CASSARDRGQETQYF.